Below, one T cell receptor beta chain is given with its context. The source of the sample is a study of long-term antiretroviral therapy in people with HIV. Participants with HIV, all of them, were treated in the United States. Investigators performed immunoSEQ version v3.0 at survey level. Sequenced by immunoSEQ multiplex PCR; TCRdb stores in-frame clones only, minus some. Altogether about 16,000 clones are present, approximately 84% being singletons, with the ten largest covering roughly 5%. This sequence originates from a woman aged 40-49 years with HIV. Sequencing was performed on unsorted PBMCs, taken 0.5 years after starting antiretroviral therapy.

The DNA of the CDR3 is TGTGCCAGCTTTGGGGGGGGCCTCGGGAACACTGAAGCTTTCTTT. As protein: CASFGGGLGNTEAFF. The chain links TRBV28 to TRBJ1-1; tentative D call: TRBD1 (6 bases). V lost 8 bases, J lost 1 base, and 17 bases lay in between. Germline CDR1 reads MDHEN; CDR2 reads SYDVKM. CDR3 length equals 15 residues. The full variable domain, with the rest looked up from reference TRBV28 and TRBJ1-1, is DVKVTQSSRYLVKRTGEKVFLECVQDMDHENMFWYRQDPGLGLRLIYFSYDVKMKEKGDIPEGYSVSREKKERFSLILESASTNQTSMYLCASFGGGLGNTEAFFGQGTRLTVV.